The next 27 T cell receptor beta chains were all read from a single sample in a study of T cell responses to AZD1222 COVID-19 vaccine. Repertoires were generated with immunoSEQ multiplex PCR, while TCRdb's copy carries only in-frame clones and drops some. This sample has around 85,000 clones, with 90% found just once. The starting material was peripheral blood, obtained 28 days after the second AZD1222 dose. Receptors were obtained from an adult who received the AZD1222 COVID-19 vaccine.

The chain combines TRBV13 with TRBJ2-3, with D perhaps being TRBD1 or TRBD2 (5 bases each). Germline V CDR1 and CDR2: PRHDT, FYEKMQ (reference sequence). This CDR3 has 15 amino acids. V lost 2 bases and J lost 2, with 11 bases in between. CDR3 loop: CASSLSPGTTDTQYF. The CDR3, as DNA: TGTGCCAGCAGCTTATCCCCAGGGACCACAGATACGCAGTATTTT.

The chain combines TRBV7-9 with TRBJ1-1, with D maybe TRBD1 (6 bases). V gave up 5 bases and J gave up 1 base, with 17 bases separating them. CDR1 is SEHNR and CDR2 is FQNEAQ in the germline V gene (reference sequence). The CDR3 consists of 16 residues. CDR3 DNA sequence: TGTGCCAGCAGCGAAAAGTTGGGGGCCGCGAACACTGAAGCTTTCTTT. It specifies CASSEKLGAANTEAFF.

The chain has TRBV5-1 and TRBJ2-1, with 9 bases aligning to TRBD1. This CDR3 spans 15 amino acids. The V gene's germline CDR1 is SGHRS and CDR2 YFSETQ. V gave up 7 bases and J gave up 2 bases; unmatched junction bases: 7. CDR3 in DNA: TGCGCCAGCGGAGAGGGACAGGGAGCCTACAATGAGCAGTTCTTC. Amino acid sequence: CASGEGQGAYNEQFF.

CDR3 coding DNA: TGTGCCAGCAGGGGGGTAACTAATGAAAAACTGTTTTTT. Its translation is CASRGVTNEKLFF. V and J are TRBV12-3 or TRBV12-4 and TRBJ1-4, with D perhaps TRBD1 (5 bases). This CDR3 region has 13 residues. The V end was cut by 6 bases, the J end by 1 base, with 6 bases between.

V is TRBV7-3 and J is TRBJ2-7; D unclear. The germline gives CDR1 SGHTA, CDR2 FQGTGA. V lost 2 bases to trimming and J lost 7 bases, with 15 bases between them. The CDR3 runs 14 residues. The CDR3 loop reads CASSLSGLGAEQYF. In DNA, the CDR3 is TGTGCCAGCAGCTTATCGGGTCTCGGAGCGGAGCAGTACTTC.

The chain combines TRBV10-3 with TRBJ1-5, with D possibly TRBD1 on 6 matching bases. V was trimmed by 2 bases and J by 4 bases, leaving 9 bases between them. The CDR3 sequence is 14 residues long. Looked up from germline, CDR1 is ENHRY and CDR2 is SYGVKD. Here the CDR3 DNA reads TGTGCCATCAGTGAGGCAGGGGTTAATCAGCCCCAGCATTTT. Its protein product is CAISEAGVNQPQHF.

The chain joins TRBV14 to TRBJ1-2, with a possible D match to TRBD1 (5 bases). V dropped 4 bases and J dropped 5 bases, with 8 bases sitting between them. Germline CDR1 reads SGHDN; CDR2 reads FVKESK. The length of the CDR3 is 12 residues. The CDR3 region is CASSPQGYGYTF. The CDR3 nucleotides are TGTGCCAGCAGCCCGCAGGGTTATGGCTACACCTTC.

The V and J genes are TRBV6-5 and TRBJ2-3; D possibly corresponds to TRBD1 (5 bases). V was trimmed by 0 bases and J by 4 bases, leaving 11 bases between them. Germline V gives CDR1 MNHEY, CDR2 SVGAGI. There are 15 residues in the CDR3. DNA for the CDR3: TGTGCCAGCAGTTACTCTAGACAGCGAGCAGATACGCAGTATTTT. Translation gives CASSYSRQRADTQYF.

The rearrangement joins TRBV6-4 to TRBJ2-6, with 7 bases aligning to TRBD1. Germline V gives CDR1 MRHNA, CDR2 SNTAGT. V shed 3 bases, J shed 4 bases, and the junction held 3 bases outside the gene matches. The CDR3 extends over 15 amino acids. The CDR3 loop is CASSETGSGANVLTF. In DNA, the CDR3 is TGTGCCAGCAGTGAGACAGGGTCCGGGGCCAACGTCCTGACTTTC.

The chain has TRBV4-3 and TRBJ1-6; TRBD1 matches at 8 bases. CDR1 and CDR2 (germline): LGHNA, YSLEER. The CDR3 runs 16 residues. Losses at the gene ends were 1 base for V and 9 bases for J; bases not matched to a gene: 8. The CDR3 DNA is TGCGCCAGCAGCCAAGGAGTTTCAGGGGGCGCTTCACCCCTCCACTTT. It encodes CASSQGVSGGASPLHF.

V gene TRBV7-3 combines with J gene TRBJ2-3; possible D gene TRBD2, 6 bases. The CDR3 extends over 14 amino acids. The germline CDR1 and CDR2 sequences are SGHTA and FQGTGA. Trimming took 5 bases from V and 6 from J, leaving 15 bases between them. DNA of the CDR3: TGTGCCAGCAGCCCCGGGACTCGAGGGGATACGCAGTATTTT. Translating it yields CASSPGTRGDTQYF.

This chain connects TRBV4-1 to TRBJ2-3; 13 bases are a match to TRBD2. CDR3 size: 16 residues. Germline values: CDR1 MGHRA, CDR2 YSYEKL. V shed 3 bases and J 5 bases; nucleotides not matched to a gene: 5. CDR3 nucleotides: TGCGCCAGCAGCCAGTTACTAGCGGGGGGGCAAGATACGCAGTATTTT. Translated, it gives CASSQLLAGGQDTQYF.

This chain connects TRBV24-1 to TRBJ2-7, with 12 nucleotides matching TRBD2. V was clipped by 4 bases and J by 5 bases; unmatched bases: 5. This CDR3 spans 15 amino acids. In germline, CDR1 is KGHDR, CDR2 SFDVKD. The CDR3 region has the DNA TGTGCCACCAGTGACCCTAGGACTAGCGGGGACGAGCAGTACTTC. The encoded protein is CATSDPRTSGDEQYF.

V usage is TRBV6-5 and J usage is TRBJ1-2, with D perhaps matching TRBD1 (5 bases). CDR3 length: 12 residues. Germline values: CDR1 MNHEY, CDR2 SVGAGI. V lost 5 bases and J lost 4, with 8 bases in between. The CDR3, as DNA: TGTGCCAGCAGTAACGGGGCCTATGGCTACACCTTC. Amino acids: CASSNGAYGYTF.

The chain links TRBV28 to TRBJ2-7, with 8 bases identical to TRBD2. The germline CDR1 and CDR2 sequences are MDHEN and SYDVKM. V gave up 7 bases and J gave up 0 bases; unmatched junction bases: 5. This CDR3 contains 14 residues. The DNA of the CDR3 is TGTGCCAGCACGTCTAGCGGGCTCTCCTACGAGCAGTACTTC. The encoded protein is CASTSSGLSYEQYF.

The chain links TRBV19 to TRBJ2-1; 9 positions agree with TRBD1. Per germline, CDR1 LNHDA and CDR2 SQIVND (reference sequence). This CDR3 spans 14 amino acids. Germline trimming cut 7 bases from V and 7 bases from J; bases unmatched to any gene: 8. The CDR3 coding sequence is TGTGCCAGTACCTTGGACAGGGGAGGTAATGAGCAGTTCTTC. Residues: CASTLDRGGNEQFF.

V and J are TRBV2 and TRBJ1-4, with a tentative D call TRBD1 (5 bases). Trimming removed 0 bases at V and 8 bases at J, with 13 bases between. Germline CDR1 and CDR2: SNHLY and FYNNEI. This CDR3 contains 15 residues. Here the CDR3 DNA reads TGTGCCAGCAGTGAAGCGCTCGCAGGGAGCGAAAAACTGTTTTTT. This sequence encodes CASSEALAGSEKLFF. The full variable domain, rest sourced from reference TRBV2 and TRBJ1-4, is EPEVTQTPSHQVTQMGQEVILRCVPISNHLYFYWYRQILGQKVEFLVSFYNNEISEKSEIFDDQFSVERPDGSNFTLKIRSTKLEDSAMYFCASSEALAGSEKLFFGSGTQLSVL.

The chain couples TRBV7-9 to TRBJ1-5; D not resolved. Germline CDR1 reads SEHNR; CDR2 reads FQNEAQ (reference sequence). The CDR3 runs to 16 residues. With 2 bases removed from V and 4 bases from J, the gap between germline ends came to 15 bases. CDR3 in DNA: TGTGCCAGCAGCTTAAGTGATTACGGGTTTAATCAGCCCCAGCATTTT. This codes for CASSLSDYGFNQPQHF.

CDR3 residues: CASSGSGPSYEQYF. For the CDR3, the DNA is TGCGCCAGCAGCGGATCAGGGCCTAGCTACGAGCAGTACTTC. The chain has TRBV5-1 and TRBJ2-7; D perhaps matches TRBD1 (5 bases). Trimming took off 4 bases at V and 3 bases at J, with 14 bases between the two ends. The CDR3 consists of 14 residues. CDR1 and CDR2 (germline): SGHRS, YFSETQ.

This clone was detected a few times. The chain joins TRBV7-6 to TRBJ1-5; D remains unclear. Trimming took 1 base from V and 0 from J, leaving 4 bases between them. CDR3 length: 14 residues. Germline CDR1 SGHVS, CDR2 FNYEAQ. CDR3 DNA sequence: TGTGCCAGCAGCTTAGAAAGTAGCAATCAGCCCCAGCATTTT. It is translated as CASSLESSNQPQHF.

This rearrangement joins TRBV29-1 to TRBJ1-2, with 7 bases that match TRBD1. The junction had 4 bases not matched to a gene; V was cut back by 4 bases and J by 8 bases. Germline V gene sequence: CDR1 SQVTM, CDR2 ANQGSEA. There are 11 residues in the CDR3. CDR3 coding DNA: TGCAGCGTTGGCAGGGGGGAGGGCTACACCTTC. It specifies CSVGRGEGYTF.

The CDR3 region is CASSEGSHYGYTF. The CDR3 region has the DNA TGTGCCAGCAGTGAGGGCAGCCACTATGGCTACACCTTC. This rearrangement joins TRBV2 to TRBJ1-2; unclear D gene. The V gene lost 3 bases and the J gene lost 3 bases, with 8 bases spanning the gap. The CDR3 extends over 13 amino acids. Per the germline V gene, CDR1 is SNHLY and CDR2 is FYNNEI.

For the CDR3, the DNA is TGCAGTGCTAGAGATACGAAGACCCAGTACTTC. Protein product: CSARDTKTQYF. The gene calls are TRBV20-1 and TRBJ2-5; D is uncertain. CDR1 and CDR2 (germline): DFQATT, SNEGSKA (reference sequence). V lost 0 bases to trimming and J lost 6 bases, with 5 bases between them. The CDR3 has 11 amino acids.

The table lists this clone with a count of one. The chain couples TRBV5-1 to TRBJ1-6; 7 nucleotides line up with TRBD1. Looked up from germline, CDR1 is SGHRS and CDR2 is YFSETQ. This CDR3 is built from 15 residues. With V trimmed by 0 bases and J by 6 bases, 3 bases remained unmatched. The CDR3 DNA reads TGCGCCAGCAGCTTGGAGCAGGGGGGTAATTCACCCCTCCACTTT. Translating it yields CASSLEQGGNSPLHF.

The chain has TRBV5-4 and TRBJ2-2; D perhaps matches TRBD2 (5 bases). V was trimmed by 0 bases and J by 7 bases, leaving 10 bases between them. This CDR3 has 14 amino acids. Per the germline V gene, CDR1 is SGHNT and CDR2 is YYREEE (reference sequence). The chain's CDR3 is CASSLALGSGELFF. CDR3 sequence (DNA): TGTGCCAGCAGCTTGGCCTTGGGGAGCGGGGAGCTGTTTTTT.

The chain is built from TRBV2 and TRBJ1-2, with a weak D call TRBD1 (6 bases). Deletions cut 5 bases from V and 8 bases from J, with 18 bases between. Per germline, CDR1 SNHLY and CDR2 FYNNEI. The CDR3 contains 14 residues. CDR3 sequence (DNA): TGTGCCAGCAGTCCAATGGACAGCTTCTACGGCTACACCTTC. Translating it yields CASSPMDSFYGYTF.

The CDR3: CASSQEGERSPLHF. The CDR3 DNA follows: TGCGCCAGCAGCCAAGAGGGGGAGCGGTCACCCCTCCACTTT. The chain has TRBV4-3 and TRBJ1-6; tentative D call: TRBD1 (5 bases). In germline, CDR1 is LGHNA, CDR2 YSLEER. The CDR3 is 14 residues long. V was cut by 0 bases and J by 10 bases, with 10 bases left in between.